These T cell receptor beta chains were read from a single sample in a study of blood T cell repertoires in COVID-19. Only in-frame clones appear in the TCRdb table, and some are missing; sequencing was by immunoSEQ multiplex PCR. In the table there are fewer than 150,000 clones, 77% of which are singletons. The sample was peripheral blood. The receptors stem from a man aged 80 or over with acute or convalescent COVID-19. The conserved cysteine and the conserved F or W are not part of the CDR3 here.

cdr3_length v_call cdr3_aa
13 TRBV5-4 ASSLDSSGYNEQF
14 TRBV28 ASSWGQGKSNQPQH
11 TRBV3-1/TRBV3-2 ASSQVAVRGQY
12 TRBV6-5 ASRPQGGGYGYT
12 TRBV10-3 ATLRDRDSYEQY
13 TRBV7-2 ASSPSGVISYEQY
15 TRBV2 ASNWDTEVGAYNEQF
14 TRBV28 ASGSVAGGSADTQY
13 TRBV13 ASSHGLAGRNIQY
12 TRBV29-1 SVAGQRPGETQY
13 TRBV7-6 ASSLGSGGTGEAF
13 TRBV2 ASTATRTGAYGYT
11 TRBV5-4 ASSLDRDSPLH
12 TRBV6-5 ASKSGSTYNEQF
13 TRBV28 ASSPPGQGAYEQY
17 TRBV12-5 ASGSRLAGGPVRTDTQY
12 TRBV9 ASSVATGSAEAF
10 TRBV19 ANRGTHREQY
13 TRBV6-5 ASCPRQGAATEAF
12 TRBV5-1 ASSLGDTADTQY
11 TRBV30 AWRWAGGNTIY
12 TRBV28 ASHFRGTGNTIY
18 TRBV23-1 ASSQTGEPQPLSSGNTIY
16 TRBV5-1 ANSPARETGHRTGELF
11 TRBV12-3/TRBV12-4 ASSRAGNQPQH
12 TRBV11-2 ASSQLAVNYEQY
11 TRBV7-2 ASSDGQGYEQY
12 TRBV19 ASSTTRGHSPLH
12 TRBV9 ASSGVAGATGYT
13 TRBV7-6 ASSLGQGYNSPLH
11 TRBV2 ASSEQVTGEQY
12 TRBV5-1 ASSLVEGASEQY
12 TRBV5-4 ASSRDSLNTEAF
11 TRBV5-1 ASSMTGQETQY
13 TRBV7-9 ASSPSRQGNSPLH
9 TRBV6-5 ASGKGGSLH
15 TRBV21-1 ASSKGFYRNSGNTIY
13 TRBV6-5 ASSYGTGNNSPLH
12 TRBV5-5 ASSLVPRTYEQY
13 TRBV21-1 ASSKVPGGDYGYT
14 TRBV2 ASSEAQLVLNTEAF